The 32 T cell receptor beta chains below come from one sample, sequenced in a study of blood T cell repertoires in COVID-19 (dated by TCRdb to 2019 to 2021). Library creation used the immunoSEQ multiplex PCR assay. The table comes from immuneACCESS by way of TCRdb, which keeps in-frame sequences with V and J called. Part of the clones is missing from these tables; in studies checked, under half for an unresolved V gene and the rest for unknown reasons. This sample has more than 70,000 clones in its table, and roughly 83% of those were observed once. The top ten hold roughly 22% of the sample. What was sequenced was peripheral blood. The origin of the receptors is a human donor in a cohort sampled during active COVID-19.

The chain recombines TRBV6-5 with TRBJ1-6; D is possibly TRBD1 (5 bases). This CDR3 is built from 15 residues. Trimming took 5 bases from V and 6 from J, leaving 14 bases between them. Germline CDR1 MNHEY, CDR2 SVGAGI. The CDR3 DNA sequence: TGTGCCAGCAGTCTGATCCAGGGTTCTAATTCACCCCTCCACTTT. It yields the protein CASSLIQGSNSPLHF.

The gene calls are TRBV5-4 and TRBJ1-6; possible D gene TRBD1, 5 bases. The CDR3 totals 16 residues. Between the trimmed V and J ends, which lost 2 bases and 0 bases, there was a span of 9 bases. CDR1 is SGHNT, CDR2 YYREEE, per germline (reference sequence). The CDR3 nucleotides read TGTGCCAGCAGCTTTGGGGGAGGCTCCTATAATTCACCCCTCCACTTT. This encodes CASSFGGGSYNSPLHF.

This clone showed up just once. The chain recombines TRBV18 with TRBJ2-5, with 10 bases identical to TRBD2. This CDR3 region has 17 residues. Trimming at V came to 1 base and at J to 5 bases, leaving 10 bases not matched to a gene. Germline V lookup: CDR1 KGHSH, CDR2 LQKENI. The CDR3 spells CASSPQAISGRSETQYF. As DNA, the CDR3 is TGTGCCAGCTCACCACAAGCGATTAGCGGGAGGTCTGAGACCCAGTACTTC.

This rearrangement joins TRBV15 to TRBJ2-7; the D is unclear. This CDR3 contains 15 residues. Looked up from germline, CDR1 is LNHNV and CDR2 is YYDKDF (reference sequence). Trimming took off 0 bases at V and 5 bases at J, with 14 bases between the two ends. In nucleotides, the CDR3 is TGTGCCACCAGCAGAGATCGCCTAGTCCCCCACGAGCAGTACTTC. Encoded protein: CATSRDRLVPHEQYF.

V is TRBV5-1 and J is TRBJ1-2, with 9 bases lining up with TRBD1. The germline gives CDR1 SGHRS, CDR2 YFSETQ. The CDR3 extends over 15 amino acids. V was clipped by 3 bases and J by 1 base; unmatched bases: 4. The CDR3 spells CASSSGTGFNYGYTF. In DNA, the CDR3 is TGCGCCAGCAGCTCCGGGACAGGGTTTAACTATGGCTACACCTTC.

For the CDR3, the DNA is TGCGCCAGCAGCTTATCTAGCTCGGGGACCGGGGAGCTGTTTTTT. Its protein is CASSLSSSGTGELFF. The genes are TRBV5-1 and TRBJ2-2; D possibly corresponds to TRBD2 (5 bases). This CDR3 comprises 15 residues. Trimming left V 2 bases short and J 5 bases short, with 13 bases between. The germline V gene encodes CDR1 SGHRS and CDR2 YFSETQ.

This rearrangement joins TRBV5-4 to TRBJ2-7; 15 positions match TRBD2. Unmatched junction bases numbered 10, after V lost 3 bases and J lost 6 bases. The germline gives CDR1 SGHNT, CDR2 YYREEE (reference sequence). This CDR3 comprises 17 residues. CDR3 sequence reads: CASSSGLAGGPNGEQYF. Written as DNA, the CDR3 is TGTGCCAGCAGCTCCGGACTAGCGGGAGGGCCGAACGGCGAGCAGTACTTC.

The CDR3 reads CASRDGTGDGYTF. The CDR3 bases are TGTGCCAGCAGAGACGGGACAGGGGATGGCTACACCTTC. V and J are TRBV6-5 and TRBJ1-2, with 10 bases that match TRBD1. V lost 6 bases to trimming and J lost 6 bases; unmatched junction nucleotides: 4. The V gene's germline CDR1 is MNHEY and CDR2 SVGAGI. This CDR3 has 13 amino acids.

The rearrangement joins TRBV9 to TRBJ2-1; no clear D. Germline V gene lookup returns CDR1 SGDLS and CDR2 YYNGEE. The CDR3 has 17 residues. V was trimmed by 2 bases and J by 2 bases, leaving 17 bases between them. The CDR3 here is CASSVLGHLGAYNEQFF. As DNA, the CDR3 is TGTGCCAGCAGCGTGTTGGGCCACCTCGGTGCCTACAATGAGCAGTTCTTC.

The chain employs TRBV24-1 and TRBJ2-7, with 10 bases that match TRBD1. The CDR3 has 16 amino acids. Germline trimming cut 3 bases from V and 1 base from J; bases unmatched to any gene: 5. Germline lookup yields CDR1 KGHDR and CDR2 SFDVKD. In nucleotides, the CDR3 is TGTGCCACCAGTGATAAGACAGGGGGCGCTTCCTACGAGCAGTACTTC. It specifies CATSDKTGGASYEQYF.

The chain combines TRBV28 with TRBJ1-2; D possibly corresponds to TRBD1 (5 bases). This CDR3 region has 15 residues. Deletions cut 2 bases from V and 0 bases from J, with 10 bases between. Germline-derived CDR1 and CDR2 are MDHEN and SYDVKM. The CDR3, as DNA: TGTGCCAGCAGTTTAATACAGGAAGCTAACTATGGCTACACCTTC. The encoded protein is CASSLIQEANYGYTF.

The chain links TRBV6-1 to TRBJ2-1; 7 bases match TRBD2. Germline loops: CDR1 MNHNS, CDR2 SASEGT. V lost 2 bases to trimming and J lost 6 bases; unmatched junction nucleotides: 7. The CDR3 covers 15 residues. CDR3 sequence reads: CASSEPAGDPNEQFF. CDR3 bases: TGTGCCAGCAGTGAACCGGCGGGAGATCCCAATGAGCAGTTCTTC.

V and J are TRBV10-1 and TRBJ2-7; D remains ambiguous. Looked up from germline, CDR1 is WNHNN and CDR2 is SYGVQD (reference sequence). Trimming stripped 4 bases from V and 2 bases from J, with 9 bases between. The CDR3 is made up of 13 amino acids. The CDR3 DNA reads TGCGCCAGCAGTGGTTCTACTGCCTACGAGCAGTACTTC. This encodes CASSGSTAYEQYF.

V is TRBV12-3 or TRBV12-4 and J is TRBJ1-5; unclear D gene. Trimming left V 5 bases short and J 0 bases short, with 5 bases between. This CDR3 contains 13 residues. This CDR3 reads CASSGSSNQPQHF. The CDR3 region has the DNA TGTGCCAGCAGTGGGAGTAGCAATCAGCCCCAGCATTTT.

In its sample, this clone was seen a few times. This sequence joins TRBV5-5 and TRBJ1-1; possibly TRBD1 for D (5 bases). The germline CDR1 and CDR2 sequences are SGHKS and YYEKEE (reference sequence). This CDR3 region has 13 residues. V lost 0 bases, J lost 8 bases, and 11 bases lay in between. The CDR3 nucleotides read TGTGCCAGCAGCTTGGCCGGGGGGAAGGAAGCTTTCTTT. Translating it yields CASSLAGGKEAFF.

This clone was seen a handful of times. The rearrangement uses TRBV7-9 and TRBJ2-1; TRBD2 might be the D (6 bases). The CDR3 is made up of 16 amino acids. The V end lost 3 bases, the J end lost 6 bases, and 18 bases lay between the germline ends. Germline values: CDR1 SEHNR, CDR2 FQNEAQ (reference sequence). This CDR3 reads CASSLALTTSSNEQFF. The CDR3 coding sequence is TGTGCCAGCAGCTTGGCCCTGACTACTAGCTCCAATGAGCAGTTCTTC.

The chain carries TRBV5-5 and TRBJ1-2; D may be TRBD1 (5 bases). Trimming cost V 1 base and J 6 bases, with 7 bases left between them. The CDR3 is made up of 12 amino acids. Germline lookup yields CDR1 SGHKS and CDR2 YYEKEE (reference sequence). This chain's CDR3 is CASSLRGDGYTF. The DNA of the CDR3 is TGTGCCAGCAGCTTGCGGGGGGATGGCTACACCTTC.

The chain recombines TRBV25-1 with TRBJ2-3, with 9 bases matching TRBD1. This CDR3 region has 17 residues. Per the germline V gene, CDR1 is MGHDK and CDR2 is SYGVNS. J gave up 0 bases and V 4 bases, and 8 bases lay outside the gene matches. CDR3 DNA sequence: TGTGCCAGCAGTGGGGGACAGGGAGCCGCCAGCACAGATACGCAGTATTTT. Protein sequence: CASSGGQGAASTDTQYF.

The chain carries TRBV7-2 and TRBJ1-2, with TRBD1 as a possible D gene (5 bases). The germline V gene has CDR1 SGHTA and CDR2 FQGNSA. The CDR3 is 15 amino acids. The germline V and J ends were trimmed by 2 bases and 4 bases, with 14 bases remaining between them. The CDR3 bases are TGTGCCAGCAGCTTAAACGTCGGACAAGTCTATGGCTACACCTTC. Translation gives CASSLNVGQVYGYTF.

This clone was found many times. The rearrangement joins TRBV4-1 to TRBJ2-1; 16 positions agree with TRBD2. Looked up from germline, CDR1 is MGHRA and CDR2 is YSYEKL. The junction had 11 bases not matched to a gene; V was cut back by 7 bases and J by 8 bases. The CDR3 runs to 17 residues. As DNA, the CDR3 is TGCGCCAGCAACAGGGGACTAGCGGGAGGGCGGGGGGATGAGCAGTTCTTC. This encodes CASNRGLAGGRGDEQFF.

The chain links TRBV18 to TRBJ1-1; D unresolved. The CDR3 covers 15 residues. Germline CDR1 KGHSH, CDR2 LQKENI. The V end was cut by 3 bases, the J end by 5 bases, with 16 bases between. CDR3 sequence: CASSPPLGKRTEAFF. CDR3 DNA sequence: TGTGCCAGCTCACCGCCGTTGGGCAAAAGGACTGAAGCTTTCTTT.

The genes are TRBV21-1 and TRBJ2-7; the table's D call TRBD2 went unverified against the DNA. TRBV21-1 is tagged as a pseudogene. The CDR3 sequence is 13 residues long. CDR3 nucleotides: TGTGCCAGCAGCAAACGGGGTTCCTACGAGCAGTACTTC. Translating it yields CASSKRGSYEQYF.

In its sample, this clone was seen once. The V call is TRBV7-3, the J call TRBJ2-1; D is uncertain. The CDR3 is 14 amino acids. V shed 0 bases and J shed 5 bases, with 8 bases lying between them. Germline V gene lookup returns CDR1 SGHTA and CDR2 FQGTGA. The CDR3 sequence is CASSLTAPNNEQFF. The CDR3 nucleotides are TGTGCCAGCAGCTTAACCGCCCCTAACAATGAGCAGTTCTTC.

CDR3 sequence (DNA): TGTGCCTCGGGACAGGGGGCCCGTTCTGGCTACACCTTC. Translation gives CASGQGARSGYTF. The chain joins TRBV28 to TRBJ1-2, with 12 positions matching TRBD1. The CDR3 runs to 13 residues. Unmatched junction bases numbered 8, after V lost 11 bases and J lost 7 bases. Germline V CDR1 and CDR2: MDHEN, SYDVKM.

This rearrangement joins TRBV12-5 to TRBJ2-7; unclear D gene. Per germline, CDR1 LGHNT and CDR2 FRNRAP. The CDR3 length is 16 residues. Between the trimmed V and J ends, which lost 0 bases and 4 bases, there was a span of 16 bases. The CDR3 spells CASGLVVARAGYEQYF. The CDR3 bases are TGTGCTAGTGGTTTGGTAGTGGCCCGCGCCGGGTACGAGCAGTACTTC.

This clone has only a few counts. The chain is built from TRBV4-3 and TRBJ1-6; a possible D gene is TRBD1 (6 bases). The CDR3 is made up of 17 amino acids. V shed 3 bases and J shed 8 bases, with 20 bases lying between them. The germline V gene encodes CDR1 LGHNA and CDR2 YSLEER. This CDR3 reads CASSHRVTGASDSPLHF. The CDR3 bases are TGCGCCAGCAGCCATAGAGTGACAGGTGCTTCGGATTCACCCCTCCACTTT.

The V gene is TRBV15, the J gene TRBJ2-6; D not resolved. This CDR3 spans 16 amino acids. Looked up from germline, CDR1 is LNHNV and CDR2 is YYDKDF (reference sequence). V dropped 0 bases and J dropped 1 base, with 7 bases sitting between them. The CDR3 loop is CATSRDRVSGANVLTF. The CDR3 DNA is TGTGCCACCAGCAGAGACCGGGTGTCTGGGGCCAACGTCCTGACTTTC.

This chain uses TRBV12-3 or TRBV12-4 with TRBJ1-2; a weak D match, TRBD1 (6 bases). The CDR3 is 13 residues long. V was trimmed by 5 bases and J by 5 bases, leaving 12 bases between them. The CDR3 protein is CASSGTYKYGYTF. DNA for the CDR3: TGTGCCAGCAGTGGGACATACAAATATGGCTACACCTTC.

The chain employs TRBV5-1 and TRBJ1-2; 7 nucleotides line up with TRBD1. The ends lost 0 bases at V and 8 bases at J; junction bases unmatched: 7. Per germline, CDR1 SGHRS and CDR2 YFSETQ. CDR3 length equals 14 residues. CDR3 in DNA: TGCGCCAGCAGCTTGGGATCCCAGGGGGAAGGCTACACCTTC. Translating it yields CASSLGSQGEGYTF.

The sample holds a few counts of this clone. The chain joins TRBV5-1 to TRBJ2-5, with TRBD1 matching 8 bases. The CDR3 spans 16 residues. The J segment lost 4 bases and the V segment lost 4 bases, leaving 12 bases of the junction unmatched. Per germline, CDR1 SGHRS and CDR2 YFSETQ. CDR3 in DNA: TGCGCCAGCAGCGGGGGTCCGACAGGGGAACCAGAGACCCAGTACTTC. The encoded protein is CASSGGPTGEPETQYF.

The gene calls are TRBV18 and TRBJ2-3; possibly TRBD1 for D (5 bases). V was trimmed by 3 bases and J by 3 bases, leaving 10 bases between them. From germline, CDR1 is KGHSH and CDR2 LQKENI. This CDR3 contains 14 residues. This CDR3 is CASSPQGWTDTQYF. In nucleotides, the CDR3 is TGTGCCAGCTCACCCCAGGGTTGGACAGATACGCAGTATTTT.

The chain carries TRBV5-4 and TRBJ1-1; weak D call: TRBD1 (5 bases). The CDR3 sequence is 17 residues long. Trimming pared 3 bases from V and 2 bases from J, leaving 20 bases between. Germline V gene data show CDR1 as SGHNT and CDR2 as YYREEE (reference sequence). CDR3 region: CASSWYQGFLRNTEAFF. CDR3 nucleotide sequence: TGTGCCAGCAGCTGGTACCAGGGTTTTTTACGCAACACTGAAGCTTTCTTT.